Below, 27 T cell receptor beta chains from the same sample are listed, as sequenced in a study of OX40 agonist ivuxolimab in advanced cancers. Assay used: immunoSEQ multiplex PCR; TCRdb lists only in-frame clones, some missing. In the table there are 45,000 to 60,000 clones, around nine tenths of which are singletons. Sequences were derived from CD4+ or CD8+ T cells sorted from blood, sampled in a trial of the OX40 agonist ivuxolimab. The origin of the receptors is an adult with an advanced solid tumor such as melanoma, head and neck, liver or kidney cancer.

V and J are TRBV10-3 and TRBJ2-3; 10 nucleotides agree with TRBD2. The V gene's germline CDR1 is ENHRY and CDR2 SYGVKD. After removal of 3 bases from V and 6 bases from J, the junction contained 12 bases not matched to a gene. The length of the CDR3 is 17 residues. CDR3 DNA: TGTGCCATCAGTGACGCGGGACTAGCGAACCTCGGGGATACGCAGTATTTT. Translation: CAISDAGLANLGDTQYF.

J is TRBJ2-5 and V is TRBV5-1, with D hard to call. The J call is uncertain, as TRBJ2-7 better fits the DNA end. CDR1 is SGHRS and CDR2 is YFSETQ in the germline V gene. The CDR3 loop spans 15 amino acids. Written as DNA, the CDR3 is TGCGCCAGCAGCTTGGCCGGTGGTAGTTCCTACGAGCAGTACTTC. The encoded protein is CASSLAGGSSYEQYF.

This clone was found a few times. The chain has TRBV7-9 and TRBJ2-1, with D maybe TRBD2 (6 bases). The CDR3 runs to 16 residues. Trimming removed 3 bases from V and 5 bases from J, with 17 bases in between. Germline loops: CDR1 SEHNR, CDR2 FQNEAQ (reference sequence). The CDR3 coding sequence is TGTGCCAGCAGCTTGAATCCGGGACTTACCCACAATGAGCAGTTCTTC. Translated, it gives CASSLNPGLTHNEQFF. Full variable domain (remainder filled in from reference TRBV7-9 and TRBJ2-1): DTGVSQNPRHKITKRGQNVTFRCDPISEHNRLYWYRQTLGQGPEFLTYFQNEAQLEKSRLLSDRFSAERPKGSFSTLEIQRTEQGDSAMYLCASSLNPGLTHNEQFFGPGTRLTVL.

The genes are TRBV7-2 and TRBJ1-1; D is perhaps TRBD1 (6 bases). The CDR3 totals 14 residues. Trimming took 5 bases from V and 3 from J, leaving 13 bases between them. Per germline, CDR1 SGHTA and CDR2 FQGNSA. The DNA of the CDR3 is TGTGCCAGCAGCCAATGGGGGGCTCACACTGAAGCTTTCTTT. It yields the protein CASSQWGAHTEAFF.

The V gene is TRBV9, the J gene TRBJ2-5; D tentatively fits TRBD1 or TRBD2 (6 bases each). Per the germline V gene, CDR1 is SGDLS and CDR2 is YYNGEE. The V and J ends lost 1 base and 5 bases respectively, with 9 bases between them. The CDR3 runs 13 residues. The CDR3 sequence: CASSVPGAETQYF. CDR3 coding DNA: TGTGCCAGCAGCGTACCGGGGGCGGAGACCCAGTACTTC.

This clone was counted only a few times. V and J are TRBV9 and TRBJ2-2; D call uncertain. The CDR3 length is 11 residues. CDR1 SGDLS and CDR2 YYNGEE come from the germline V gene. The V end was cut by 3 bases, the J end by 8 bases, with 5 bases between. The CDR3, as DNA: TGTGCCAGCAGCGCCACGGGGGAGCTGTTTTTT. It is translated as CASSATGELFF. The whole variable domain, filled in from reference TRBV9 and TRBJ2-2, reads DSGVTQTPKHLITATGQRVTLRCSPRSGDLSVYWYQQSLDQGLQFLIQYYNGEERAKGNILERFSAQQFPDLHSELNLSSLELGDSALYFCASSATGELFFGEGSRLTVL.

The CDR3 sequence is CASSLRLLNTGELFF. CDR3 coding DNA: TGTGCCAGCAGCTTACGACTGCTAAACACCGGGGAGCTGTTTTTT. This rearrangement joins TRBV11-3 to TRBJ2-2; D call uncertain. Trimming took off 2 bases at V and 2 bases at J, with 9 bases between the two ends. Germline V gene sequence: CDR1 SGHNT, CDR2 YENEEA. The CDR3 consists of 15 residues.

There are a few counts of this clone. This sequence joins TRBV28 and TRBJ2-5; possible D gene TRBD2, 6 bases. Trimming took off 6 bases at V and 2 bases at J, with 16 bases between the two ends. This CDR3 has 15 residues. The germline V gene has CDR1 MDHEN and CDR2 SYDVKM. The CDR3 here is CASSPPGTRQETQYF. The CDR3 DNA sequence: TGTGCCAGCAGCCCTCCCGGGACTCGGCAAGAGACCCAGTACTTC.

V and J are TRBV7-9 and TRBJ2-3; perhaps D is TRBD1 or TRBD2 (7 bases each). V lost 4 bases to trimming and J lost 2 bases, with 16 bases between them. CDR1 is SEHNR and CDR2 is FQNEAQ in the germline V gene (reference sequence). The CDR3 covers 16 residues. The CDR3 coding sequence is TGTGCCAGCAGCTCCAGGGGGAGCGGGGACACAGATACGCAGTATTTT. It codes for CASSSRGSGDTDTQYF.

The V call is TRBV28, the J call TRBJ2-7; D is possibly TRBD2 (6 bases). The V gene's germline CDR1 is MDHEN and CDR2 SYDVKM. V lost 10 bases to trimming and J lost 3 bases, with 19 bases between them. The CDR3 has 14 amino acids. The CDR3 nucleotides read TGTGCCACCTCCGTGGCTAGCGAAGTCTACGAGCAGTACTTC. Amino acids: CATSVASEVYEQYF. Filled out from reference TRBV28 and TRBJ2-7, the complete variable domain reads DVKVTQSSRYLVKRTGEKVFLECVQDMDHENMFWYRQDPGLGLRLIYFSYDVKMKEKGDIPEGYSVSREKKERFSLILESASTNQTSMYLCATSVASEVYEQYFGPGTRLTVT.

The V gene is TRBV9, the J gene TRBJ2-5; TRBD2 aligns across 9 bases. The J call may be faulty, since TRBJ2-7 better matches the DNA end. In germline, CDR1 is SGDLS, CDR2 YYNGEE. The CDR3 extends over 15 amino acids. CDR3 nucleotide sequence: TGTGCCAGCAGCGTCGTTAGCGGGAGTTTCGACGAGCAGTACTTC. Amino acids: CASSVVSGSFDEQYF.

This chain connects TRBV6-5 to TRBJ2-2, with 7 bases that match TRBD1. The germline CDR1 and CDR2 sequences are MNHEY and SVGAGI. The CDR3 sequence is 15 residues long. Trimming at V came to 6 bases and at J to 0 bases, leaving 4 bases not matched to a gene. Here the CDR3 reads CASRPGQPNTGELFF. The CDR3 DNA sequence: TGTGCCAGCAGACCGGGACAGCCGAACACCGGGGAGCTGTTTTTT.

The chain uses TRBV19 and TRBJ1-3; D remains unclear. Germline V gene sequence: CDR1 LNHDA, CDR2 SQIVND (reference sequence). The CDR3 runs 15 residues. Trimming left V 3 bases short and J 0 bases short, with 9 bases between. The CDR3, as DNA: TGTGCCAGTAGTATTTCCCTAAGCTCTGGAAACACCATATATTTT. This encodes CASSISLSSGNTIYF.

The chain joins TRBV12-2 to TRBJ2-7; the table's TRBD1 call for D was not verified on the DNA. TRBV12-2 is listed as a pseudogene. This CDR3 is 14 amino acids long. In DNA form, the CDR3 reads TGTGCAAGTCGCTGGGACAGATTTTCCTACGAGCAGTACTTC. Translated, it gives CASRWDRFSYEQYF.

This clone has a handful of counts. V is TRBV5-1 and J is TRBJ2-7; D is possibly TRBD1 (6 bases). This CDR3 is 14 amino acids long. CDR1 and CDR2 from the germline V gene are SGHRS and YFSETQ. Trimming removed 3 bases at V and 5 bases at J, with 15 bases between. The CDR3 region has the DNA TGCGCCAGCAGCTGGGGACATCCGAGCAACGAGCAGTACTTC. It yields the protein CASSWGHPSNEQYF.

This rearrangement joins TRBV9 to TRBJ2-5; TRBD2 matches at 11 bases. CDR3 length: 15 residues. Germline V gene lookup returns CDR1 SGDLS and CDR2 YYNGEE. Trimming took 3 bases from V and 3 from J; bases not matched to a gene: 4. This CDR3 is CASSGGTSGEETQYF. The CDR3, as DNA: TGTGCCAGCAGCGGGGGGACTAGCGGAGAAGAGACCCAGTACTTC.

The CDR3 DNA follows: TGTGCCAGCAGCTTCTACGCAGGGGTTGTGGACGAGCAGTACTTC. This translates into CASSFYAGVVDEQYF. The chain links TRBV2 to TRBJ2-7; possibly TRBD1 for D (6 bases). This CDR3 has 15 residues. Germline V lookup: CDR1 SNHLY, CDR2 FYNNEI. V lost 6 bases and J 5 bases, leaving 20 bases between the germline ends.

This clone was counted a few times. This chain links TRBV5-4 with TRBJ1-1, with TRBD1 identical over 8 bases. This CDR3 spans 15 amino acids. With 4 bases clipped from V and 2 bases from J, the junction kept 7 bases outside the gene matches. Per germline, CDR1 SGHNT and CDR2 YYREEE (reference sequence). The CDR3 DNA sequence: TGTGCCAGCAGCCCCACCGACAGGGGAAACACTGAAGCTTTCTTT. Protein product: CASSPTDRGNTEAFF.

The chain employs TRBV9 and TRBJ1-1, with no clear D. The CDR3 is 13 residues long. The V gene lost 4 bases and the J gene lost 5 bases, with 12 bases spanning the gap. Germline V lookup: CDR1 SGDLS, CDR2 YYNGEE. The CDR3 DNA follows: TGTGCCAGCAGCCCCAACGTCCGAACTGAAGCTTTCTTT. As protein: CASSPNVRTEAFF. Filled out from reference TRBV9 and TRBJ1-1, the complete variable domain reads DSGVTQTPKHLITATGQRVTLRCSPRSGDLSVYWYQQSLDQGLQFLIQYYNGEERAKGNILERFSAQQFPDLHSELNLSSLELGDSALYFCASSPNVRTEAFFGQGTRLTVV.

The rearrangement uses TRBV5-4 and TRBJ1-1, with a tentative D call TRBD1 (5 bases). The CDR3 extends over 15 amino acids. In germline, CDR1 is SGHNT, CDR2 YYREEE (reference sequence). V was cut by 5 bases and J by 1 base, with 15 bases left in between. In DNA form, the CDR3 reads TGTGCCAGCAGTCCTTACCGCAGGGCGAACACTGAAGCTTTCTTT. It is translated as CASSPYRRANTEAFF.

This clone was counted a single time. The V and J genes are TRBV18 and TRBJ2-7, with 9 bases lining up with TRBD2. The V and J ends lost 3 bases and 2 bases, in that order; junction bases with no gene match: 5. Germline V CDR1 and CDR2: KGHSH, LQKENI. The CDR3 runs to 15 residues. CDR3 sequence reads: CASSPNLAGTYEQYF. As DNA, the CDR3 is TGTGCCAGCTCACCGAATCTAGCGGGGACCTACGAGCAGTACTTC.

This clone was seen just once. The chain combines TRBV15 with TRBJ2-7, with unresolved D. There are 13 residues in the CDR3. Germline V CDR1 and CDR2: LNHNV, YYDKDF (reference sequence). V lost 0 bases and J lost 0, with 3 bases in between. The CDR3 reads CATSRDGSYEQYF. The DNA of the CDR3 is TGTGCCACCAGCAGAGACGGCTCCTACGAGCAGTACTTC.

J is TRBJ1-2 and V is TRBV5-1; D unclear. The CDR3 length is 14 residues. Per the germline V gene, CDR1 is SGHRS and CDR2 is YFSETQ. Trimming took off 5 bases at V and 4 bases at J, with 15 bases between the two ends. The CDR3, as DNA: TGCGCCAGCAGAGTGGGGAGCTCGGGCTATGGCTACACCTTC. Translation gives CASRVGSSGYGYTF.

The chain couples TRBV6-5 to TRBJ1-3, with D possibly being TRBD1 (5 bases). The CDR3 length is 15 residues. V was cut by 6 bases and J by 0 bases, with 12 bases left in between. Germline lookup yields CDR1 MNHEY and CDR2 SVGAGI. The CDR3 reads CASSRDRFSGNTIYF. DNA of the CDR3: TGTGCCAGCAGCCGAGACAGATTCTCTGGAAACACCATATATTTT.

This sequence joins TRBV19 and TRBJ1-2, with 9 bases identical to TRBD1. After removal of 5 bases from V and 4 bases from J, the junction contained 8 bases not matched to a gene. CDR3 length: 15 residues. Germline lookup yields CDR1 LNHDA and CDR2 SQIVND (reference sequence). As DNA, the CDR3 is TGTGCCAGTAGTCCCGGACAGGGGTGGGCCTATGGCTACACCTTC. Translating gives CASSPGQGWAYGYTF.

The CDR3 sequence: CASSLKLAGGREYEQFF. The DNA of the CDR3 is TGTGCCAGCAGCTTAAAACTAGCGGGAGGTAGGGAATATGAGCAGTTCTTC. The chain employs TRBV11-2 and TRBJ2-1, with 12 bases fitting TRBD2. The CDR3 is 17 residues long. V shed 2 bases and J 8 bases; nucleotides not matched to a gene: 10. Germline loops: CDR1 SGHAT, CDR2 FQNNGV.

The CDR3, as DNA: TGTGCCAGCAGCCCGAAGGGTAAGGTGGTTGGTCTAGCCGTAAGCTCCTACAATGAGCAGTTCTTC. Translating gives CASSPKGKVVGLAVSSYNEQFF. The chain couples TRBV14 to TRBJ2-1; D may be TRBD2 (5 bases). Germline loops: CDR1 SGHDN, CDR2 FVKESK. This CDR3 is built from 22 residues. Trimming left V 4 bases short and J 0 bases short, with 31 bases between.